This passage covers 22 T cell receptor beta chains from one sample sequenced in a study of response to subunit inactivated influenza vaccine. One entry per CDR3 protein results from TCRdb running MiXCR on the RT-PCR reads. The sample consists of around 300,000 distinct CDR3 sequences, 20% to 25% of them appearing once. The sample here was PBMCs from blood, taken less than 22 months after vaccination. These receptor sequences come from a man between 50 and 75 years old who received an inactivated influenza vaccine.

This sequence joins TRBV5-1 and TRBJ2-7, with 8 bases that match TRBD1. This CDR3 is 16 amino acids long. CDR1 SGHRS and CDR2 YFSETQ come from the germline V gene. Unmatched junction bases numbered 11, after V lost 4 bases and J lost 2 bases. As DNA, the CDR3 is TGCGCCAGCAGCCGACAGGGGCCAAAACAGACCTACGAGCAGTACTTC. As protein: CASSRQGPKQTYEQYF.

V and J are TRBV18 and TRBJ1-1, with a tentative D call TRBD1 (6 bases). The CDR3 has 14 residues. The germline V gene has CDR1 KGHSH and CDR2 LQKENI. Trimming cost V 2 bases and J 9 bases, with 16 bases left between them. In DNA form, the CDR3 reads TGTGCCAGCTCACCAGCCGGGACAACAATGAAAGCTTTCTTT. Amino acid sequence: CASSPAGTTMKAFF.

The rearrangement joins TRBV4-2 to TRBJ2-7, with a tentative D call TRBD1 (5 bases). V was clipped by 0 bases and J by 3 bases, with 9 bases between them. Germline CDR1 LGHNA, CDR2 YNFKEQ. There are 14 residues in the CDR3. CDR3 in DNA: TGTGCCAGCAGCCAAGAGTCCGACAGCTACGAGCAGTACTTC. Protein sequence: CASSQESDSYEQYF.

This clonotype showed up just a few times. In nucleotides, the CDR3 is TGCGCCAGCAGCCAAGACTTCCGCAGGGGGGAGTACGAGCAGTACTTC. It yields the protein CASSQDFRRGEYEQYF. V gene TRBV4-3 combines with J gene TRBJ2-7, with D tentatively TRBD1 (7 bases). CDR1 and CDR2 from the germline V gene are LGHNA and YSLEER. The ends were cut back, 0 bases at V and 4 bases at J, with 16 bases in the middle. The CDR3 totals 16 residues.

This clonotype was seen ten or more times. V gene TRBV12-3 or TRBV12-4 combines with J gene TRBJ1-3, with 7 bases that match TRBD1. The CDR3 spans 14 residues. Losses at the gene ends were 3 bases for V and 5 bases for J; bases not matched to a gene: 4. The CDR3 reads CASSLEGARNTIYF. CDR3 in DNA: TGTGCCAGCAGTTTGGAGGGGGCTCGAAACACCATATATTTT.

The chain combines TRBV20-1 with TRBJ2-5; unclear D gene. Germline CDR1 and CDR2: DFQATT and SNEGSKA (reference sequence). Trimming removed 6 bases at V and 5 bases at J, with 13 bases between. CDR3 length: 12 amino acids. CDR3 in DNA: TGCAGTGCGCCCTGGCTCGGGGAGACCCAGTACTTC. Translation: CSAPWLGETQYF.

This clonotype was recorded at least ten times. The rearrangement links TRBV6-5 to TRBJ1-2; D uncertain. Germline CDR1 reads MNHEY; CDR2 reads SVGAGI. The germline V and J ends were trimmed by 0 bases and 4 bases, with 6 bases remaining between them. CDR3 length: 13 residues. The CDR3 sequence: CASSYSGSYGYTF. CDR3 bases: TGTGCCAGCAGTTACTCAGGGTCCTATGGCTACACCTTC.

This clonotype came up a few times. The CDR3: CASTPGGFSPLHF. The DNA for the CDR3 is TGTGCCAGCACCCCCGGGGGGTTCTCACCCCTCCACTTT. This rearrangement joins TRBV4-2 to TRBJ1-6; D possibly corresponds to TRBD1 (5 bases). Trimming removed 7 bases from V and 10 bases from J, with 14 bases in between. The CDR3 runs to 13 residues. Germline lookup yields CDR1 LGHNA and CDR2 YNFKEQ.

In its sample, this clonotype was seen many times. This chain's CDR3 is CASSETGYNSPLHF. For the CDR3, the DNA is TGTGCCAGCAGCGAGACAGGGTATAATTCACCCCTCCACTTT. The chain uses TRBV14 and TRBJ1-6; 7 positions agree with TRBD1. The CDR3 spans 14 residues. The trim removed 5 bases at V and 4 bases at J, leaving 2 bases unmatched. From germline, CDR1 is SGHDN and CDR2 FVKESK.

This clonotype has only a few counts. The V call is TRBV4-1, the J call TRBJ1-2; 7 bases align to TRBD1. V lost 3 bases, J lost 6 bases, and 7 bases stayed unmatched. The CDR3 extends over 14 amino acids. Looked up from germline, CDR1 is MGHRA and CDR2 is YSYEKL. The CDR3 DNA reads as TGCGCCAGCAGCCATGACGACAGGGACCATGGCTACACCTTC. The encoded protein is CASSHDDRDHGYTF.

This clonotype has just a few counts. V usage is TRBV6-5 and J usage is TRBJ2-5, with D possibly matching TRBD2 (5 bases). CDR3 size: 15 residues. CDR1 MNHEY and CDR2 SVGAGI come from the germline V gene. Trimming took off 6 bases at V and 4 bases at J, with 18 bases between the two ends. CDR3: CASRDLGKGRETQYF. The CDR3 DNA is TGTGCCAGCAGGGACTTGGGTAAAGGACGAGAGACCCAGTACTTC.

This clonotype turned up a few times. The chain is built from TRBV2 and TRBJ2-4; TRBD1 aligns across 8 bases. The CDR3 runs 14 residues. V was pared by 4 bases and J by 6 bases, with 5 bases of the junction left unmatched. The germline CDR1 and CDR2 sequences are SNHLY and FYNNEI. This CDR3 reads CASSGQGKGNIQYF. The CDR3 DNA reads as TGTGCCAGCAGTGGACAGGGGAAGGGAAACATTCAGTACTTC.

This clonotype was detected only a few times. The chain couples TRBV12-3 or TRBV12-4 to TRBJ1-5; D is perhaps TRBD1 (5 bases). This CDR3 is built from 14 residues. V lost 5 bases, J lost 2 bases, and 10 bases lay in between. CDR3 sequence (DNA): TGTGCCAGCAGTACCCGGGGACGCAATCAGCCCCAGCATTTT. It encodes CASSTRGRNQPQHF.

This clonotype was seen a handful of times. The chain joins TRBV12-3 or TRBV12-4 to TRBJ1-2; D gene ambiguous. V was shortened by 5 bases and J by 13 bases, with 14 bases between the two germline ends. The CDR3 covers 11 residues. The CDR3: CASSTGNRGTF. Here the CDR3 DNA reads TGTGCCAGCAGTACTGGGAACCGAGGCACCTTC.

This clonotype was detected a few times. The chain recombines TRBV5-1 with TRBJ1-2; 12 bases fit TRBD1. Germline values: CDR1 SGHRS, CDR2 YFSETQ. The ends lost 4 bases at V and 7 bases at J; junction bases unmatched: 5. The CDR3 runs to 14 residues. This chain's CDR3 is CASSTGTGGGGYTF. The CDR3 nucleotides are TGCGCCAGCAGCACCGGGACAGGGGGCGGTGGCTACACCTTC.

This chain links TRBV19 with TRBJ1-1, with D maybe TRBD1 (6 bases). In germline, CDR1 is LNHDA, CDR2 SQIVND (reference sequence). The V end was cut by 7 bases, the J end by 6 bases, with 12 bases between. This CDR3 contains 12 residues. The CDR3 sequence: CASNQGFAEAFF. The CDR3 nucleotides are TGTGCCAGTAATCAGGGGTTTGCTGAAGCTTTCTTT.

This clonotype appeared a few times. The chain joins TRBV20-1 to TRBJ1-1; no clear D. Germline CDR1 reads DFQATT; CDR2 reads SNEGSKA (reference sequence). The V and J ends lost 2 bases and 9 bases respectively, with 7 bases between them. The CDR3 loop spans 10 amino acids. DNA for the CDR3: TGCAGTGCTAGAAAGGGCAAAGCTTTCTTT. Protein sequence: CSARKGKAFF.

This clonotype was detected a few times. This chain links TRBV3-1 with TRBJ1-2; D is ambiguous. CDR1 and CDR2 (germline): LGHDT, YNNKEL (reference sequence). Trimming took 0 bases from V and 6 from J, leaving 8 bases between them. The CDR3 covers 13 residues. This CDR3 reads CASSQEHGDGYTF. CDR3 DNA: TGTGCCAGCAGCCAAGAGCATGGGGATGGCTACACCTTC.

To note about this clonotype: The junction differs from germline at one of its ends, possibly a read error. This sequence joins TRBV6-1 and TRBJ1-4; D unresolved. The germline gives CDR1 MNHNS, CDR2 SASEGT. The CDR3 sequence is 13 residues long. DNA of the CDR3: TGTGCCAGCAGTGTAGTGTGGCCAGAAAGACTGTTTTTT. Its protein product is CASSVVWPERLFF.

This clonotype was counted a few times. The rearrangement joins TRBV3-1 to TRBJ2-1; a weak D match, TRBD1 (8 bases). Trimming cost V 1 base and J 5 bases, with 15 bases left between them. This CDR3 is built from 16 residues. Germline V gene lookup returns CDR1 LGHDT and CDR2 YNNKEL (reference sequence). The CDR3, as DNA: TGTGCCAGCAGCCAAGTAAGACAGGGGAGGGACAATGAGCAGTTCTTC. Translated: CASSQVRQGRDNEQFF.

In this sample, this clonotype turned up a few times. This rearrangement joins TRBV3-1 to TRBJ1-2, with D possibly TRBD1 on 6 matching bases. There are 15 residues in the CDR3. The germline CDR1 and CDR2 sequences are LGHDT and YNNKEL (reference sequence). V lost 0 bases and J 4 bases, leaving 12 bases between the germline ends. CDR3 loop: CASSQDTAGVYGYTF. The CDR3 coding sequence is TGTGCCAGCAGCCAAGATACCGCAGGGGTCTATGGCTACACCTTC.

The chain carries TRBV6-5 and TRBJ2-5, with 9 positions matching TRBD1. Looked up from germline, CDR1 is MNHEY and CDR2 is SVGAGI. V was clipped by 2 bases and J by 5 bases; unmatched bases: 6. The CDR3 runs to 15 residues. The CDR3 DNA follows: TGTGCCAGCAGTTACCAGGACAGGGGCTACGAGACCCAGTACTTC. It translates to CASSYQDRGYETQYF.